A single sample is the source of the 15 T cell receptor beta chains below, sequenced in a study of T-cell memory formation after mild COVID-19. One entry per CDR3 protein, called by TCRdb with MiXCR from the 5' RACE reads. The sample yields 200,000 to 250,000 distinct CDR3 sequences, around 15% seen once. The sequenced material came from PBMCs or a T cell subset sorted from them (not recorded which). The receptor source for this set is a man between 18 and 29 years old who had mild COVID-19 (a few samples of this study predate the infection). Cell type and time point are not known.

V gene TRBV6-2 or TRBV6-3 combines with J gene TRBJ2-7; D is uncertain. In germline, CDR1 is MNHEY, CDR2 SVGEGT. CDR3 length equals 12 residues. V dropped 2 bases and J dropped 4 bases, with 6 bases sitting between them. CDR3: CASSYRRYEQYF. The CDR3 DNA is TGTGCCAGCAGTTACCGGCGTTACGAGCAGTACTTC.

This chain connects TRBV28 to TRBJ2-1; maybe TRBD2 (6 bases). The CDR3 spans 17 residues. V was pared by 7 bases and J by 0 bases, with 19 bases between. Per germline, CDR1 MDHEN and CDR2 SYDVKM. CDR3 residues: CASTSHGTPRSYNEQFF. CDR3 in DNA: TGTGCCAGCACCTCCCACGGGACTCCCCGCTCCTACAATGAGCAGTTCTTC.

The V call is TRBV12-3 or TRBV12-4, the J call TRBJ1-1; D is uncertain. With 7 bases removed from V and 1 base from J, the gap between germline ends came to 13 bases. The CDR3 is 14 amino acids. In nucleotides, the CDR3 is TGTGCCAGCAACCGGTACGGAGCGAACACTGAAGCTTTCTTT. It is translated as CASNRYGANTEAFF.

The chain carries TRBV20-1 and TRBJ2-1, with 8 positions matching TRBD1. After removal of 4 bases from V and 12 bases from J, the junction contained 11 bases not matched to a gene. CDR1 is DFQATT, CDR2 SNEGSKA, per germline (reference sequence). This CDR3 contains 13 residues. The CDR3 nucleotides are TGCAGTGCTATATCCAGGGGGCAGGAACGGCAGTTCTTC. Protein product: CSAISRGQERQFF.

This clonotype was recorded a few times. The chain couples TRBV7-9 to TRBJ1-2; D unclear. In germline, CDR1 is SEHNR, CDR2 FQNEAQ (reference sequence). This CDR3 has 15 amino acids. The V and J ends lost 0 bases and 2 bases respectively, with 10 bases between them. The CDR3 loop reads CASSLAFSNNYGYTF. The CDR3 nucleotides read TGTGCCAGCAGCTTAGCGTTTAGTAACAACTATGGCTACACCTTC.

The chain has TRBV7-6 and TRBJ1-4; the D gene is possibly TRBD1 (5 bases). The CDR3 totals 14 residues. Germline CDR1 is SGHVS and CDR2 is FNYEAQ. V was pared by 5 bases and J by 7 bases, with 14 bases between. CDR3 residues: CASSPRDSGEKLFF. The CDR3 bases are TGTGCCAGCAGCCCCCGTGACAGCGGTGAAAAACTGTTTTTT.

The rearrangement joins TRBV4-1 to TRBJ1-4; no reliable D call. V was clipped by 1 base and J by 5 bases, with 14 bases between them. This CDR3 is 16 amino acids long. Germline CDR1 and CDR2: MGHRA and YSYEKL. The CDR3 spells CASSQAAWPVNEKLFF. The CDR3 region has the DNA TGCGCCAGCAGCCAAGCCGCGTGGCCAGTAAATGAAAAACTGTTTTTT.

The chain carries TRBV7-2 and TRBJ2-7; a weak D match, TRBD2 (5 bases). Trimming pared 6 bases from V and 4 bases from J, leaving 13 bases between. The germline V gene encodes CDR1 SGHTA and CDR2 FQGNSA. The CDR3 spans 13 residues. In DNA form, the CDR3 reads TGTGCCAGCAGATTTAGAACGGGGTACGAGCAGTACTTC. As protein: CASRFRTGYEQYF.

This clonotype was found a few times. This sequence joins TRBV21-1 and TRBJ2-5; no check of the table's D call, TRBD1, against the DNA was made. TRBV21-1 is a documented pseudogene. The CDR3 has 13 amino acids. CDR3 coding DNA: TGTGCCAGTCCCGGACAGGACCAAGAGACCCAGTACTTC. Encoded protein: CASPGQDQETQYF.

This clonotype was recorded a few times. This chain connects TRBV29-1 to TRBJ2-2; D may be TRBD1 or TRBD2 (5 bases each). V lost 5 bases to trimming and J lost 5 bases, with 21 bases between them. The germline gives CDR1 SQVTM, CDR2 ANQGSEA. The CDR3 length is 16 residues. CDR3 nucleotides: TGCAGCGTTACCGGACGCACAGGAGGTCCTACCGGGGAGCTGTTTTTT. This translates into CSVTGRTGGPTGELFF.

This clonotype was counted between two and nine times. V and J are TRBV5-1 and TRBJ1-1, with 10 bases aligning to TRBD1. Germline V gives CDR1 SGHRS, CDR2 YFSETQ. V dropped 1 base and J dropped 11; count of bases not matched to a gene: 11. The CDR3 spans 15 residues. As DNA, the CDR3 is TGCGCCAGCAGCTTGTTACTCGGGACAGGGGACCGGGCTTTCTTT. Protein product: CASSLLLGTGDRAFF.

This clonotype appeared many times. The V and J genes are TRBV4-3 and TRBJ2-5; D not resolved. CDR1 is LGHNA and CDR2 is YSLEER in the germline V gene. V was trimmed by 0 bases and J by 6 bases, leaving 8 bases between them. This CDR3 is 13 amino acids long. The CDR3: CASSQEVFQTQYF. The CDR3 nucleotides are TGCGCCAGCAGCCAAGAGGTATTCCAGACCCAGTACTTC.

This clonotype was detected ten times or more. The chain has TRBV28 and TRBJ1-4, with 9 bases matching TRBD1. Germline-derived CDR1 and CDR2 are MDHEN and SYDVKM. The CDR3 has 12 residues. V shed 5 bases and J 8 bases; nucleotides not matched to a gene: 0. CDR3 nucleotide sequence: TGTGCCAGCAGTGGGACAGGGGAAAAACTGTTTTTT. Amino acids: CASSGTGEKLFF.

This clonotype was seen only a few times. The rearrangement joins TRBV7-3 to TRBJ2-1; TRBD2 matches at 7 bases. The germline V gene encodes CDR1 SGHTA and CDR2 FQGTGA. The CDR3 is 20 amino acids. V gave up 1 base and J gave up 6 bases; unmatched junction bases: 21. The CDR3 DNA is TGTGCCAGCAGCTTAAAGGGGAGGGGCGGGGGACTCCTACCGTTCAATGAGCAGTTCTTC. It yields the protein CASSLKGRGGGLLPFNEQFF. Full variable domain (missing parts from reference TRBV7-3 and TRBJ2-1): GAGVSQTPSNKVTEKGKYVELRCDPISGHTALYWYRQSLGQGPEFLIYFQGTGAADDSGLPNDRFFAVRPEGSVSTLKIQRTERGDSAVYLCASSLKGRGGGLLPFNEQFFGPGTRLTVL.

A few counts support this clonotype. The chain carries TRBV19 and TRBJ1-5, with TRBD1 identical over 11 bases. Germline values: CDR1 LNHDA, CDR2 SQIVND (reference sequence). This CDR3 is 13 amino acids long. Unmatched junction bases numbered 2, after V lost 7 bases and J lost 6 bases. CDR3: CASTGTGGQPQHF. The DNA for the CDR3 is TGTGCCAGTACTGGGACAGGGGGTCAGCCCCAGCATTTT.